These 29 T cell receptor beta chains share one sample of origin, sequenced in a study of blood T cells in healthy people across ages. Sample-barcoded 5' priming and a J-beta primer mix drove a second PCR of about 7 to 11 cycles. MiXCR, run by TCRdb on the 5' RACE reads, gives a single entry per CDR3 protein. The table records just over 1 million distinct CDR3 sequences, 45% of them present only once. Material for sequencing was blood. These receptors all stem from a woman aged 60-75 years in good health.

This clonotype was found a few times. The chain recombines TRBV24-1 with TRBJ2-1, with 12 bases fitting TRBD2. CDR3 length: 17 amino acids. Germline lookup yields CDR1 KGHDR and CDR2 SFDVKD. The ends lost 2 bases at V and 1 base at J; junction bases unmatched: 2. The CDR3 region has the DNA TGTGCCACCAGTGATTCGGGGACTAGCGGGTCCTACAATGAGCAGTTCTTC. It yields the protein CATSDSGTSGSYNEQFF.

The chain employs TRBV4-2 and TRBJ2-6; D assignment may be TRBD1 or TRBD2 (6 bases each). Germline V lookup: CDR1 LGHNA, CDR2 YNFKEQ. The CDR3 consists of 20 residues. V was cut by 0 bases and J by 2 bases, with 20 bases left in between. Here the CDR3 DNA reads TGTGCCAGCAGCCAAGACTCTGTAGGGGGGCCTACCGCTGGGGCCAACGTCCTGACTTTC. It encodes CASSQDSVGGPTAGANVLTF.

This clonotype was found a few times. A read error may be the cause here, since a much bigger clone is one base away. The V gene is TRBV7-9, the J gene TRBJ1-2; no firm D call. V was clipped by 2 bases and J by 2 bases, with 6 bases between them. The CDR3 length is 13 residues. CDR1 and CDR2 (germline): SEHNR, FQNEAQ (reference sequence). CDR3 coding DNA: TGTGCCAGCAGCTTAAACGGGAACTATGGCTACACCTTC. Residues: CASSLNGNYGYTF.

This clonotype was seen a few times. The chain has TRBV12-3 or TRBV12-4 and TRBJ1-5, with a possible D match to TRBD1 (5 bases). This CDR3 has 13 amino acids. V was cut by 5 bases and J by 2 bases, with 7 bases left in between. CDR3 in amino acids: CASSIRGNQPQHF. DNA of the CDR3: TGTGCCAGCAGTATCAGGGGCAATCAGCCCCAGCATTTT.

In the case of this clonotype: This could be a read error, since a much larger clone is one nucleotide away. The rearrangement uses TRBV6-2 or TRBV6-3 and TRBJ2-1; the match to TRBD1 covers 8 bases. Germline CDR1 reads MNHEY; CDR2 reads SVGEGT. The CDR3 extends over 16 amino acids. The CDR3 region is CVSRAPGTGSYNEQFF. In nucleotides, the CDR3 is TGTGTCAGCAGGGCCCCGGGGACAGGCTCCTACAATGAGCAGTTCTTC.

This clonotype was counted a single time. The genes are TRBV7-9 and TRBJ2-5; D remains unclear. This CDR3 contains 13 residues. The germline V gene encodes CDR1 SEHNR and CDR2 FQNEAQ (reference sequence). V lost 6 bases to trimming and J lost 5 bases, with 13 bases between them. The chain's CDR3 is CASRHEVGETQYF. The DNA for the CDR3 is TGTGCCAGCAGACACGAGGTCGGGGAGACCCAGTACTTC.

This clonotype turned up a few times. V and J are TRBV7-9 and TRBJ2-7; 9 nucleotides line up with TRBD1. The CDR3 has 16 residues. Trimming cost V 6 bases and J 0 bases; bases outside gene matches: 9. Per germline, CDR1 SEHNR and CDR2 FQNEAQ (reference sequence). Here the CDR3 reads CASSNPGTGISYEQYF. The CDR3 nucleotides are TGTGCCAGCAGTAACCCCGGGACAGGGATCTCCTACGAGCAGTACTTC. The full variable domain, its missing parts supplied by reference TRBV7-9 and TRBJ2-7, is DTGVSQNPRHKITKRGQNVTFRCDPISEHNRLYWYRQTLGQGPEFLTYFQNEAQLEKSRLLSDRFSAERPKGSFSTLEIQRTEQGDSAMYLCASSNPGTGISYEQYFGPGTRLTVT.

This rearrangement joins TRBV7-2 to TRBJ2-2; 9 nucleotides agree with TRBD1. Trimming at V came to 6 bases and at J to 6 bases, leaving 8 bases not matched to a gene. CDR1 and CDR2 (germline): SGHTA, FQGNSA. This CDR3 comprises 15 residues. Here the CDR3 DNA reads TGTGCCAGCAGTAGAGAACAGGGGGCATCCGGGGAGCTGTTTTTT. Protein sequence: CASSREQGASGELFF.

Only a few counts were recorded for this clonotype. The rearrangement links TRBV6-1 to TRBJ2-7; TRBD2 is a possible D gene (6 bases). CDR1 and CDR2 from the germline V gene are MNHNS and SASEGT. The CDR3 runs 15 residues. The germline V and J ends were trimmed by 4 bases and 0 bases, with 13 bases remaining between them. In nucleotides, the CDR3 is TGTGCCAGCAGTGTGGGGGGACTCTCCTCCTACGAGCAGTACTTC. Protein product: CASSVGGLSSYEQYF.

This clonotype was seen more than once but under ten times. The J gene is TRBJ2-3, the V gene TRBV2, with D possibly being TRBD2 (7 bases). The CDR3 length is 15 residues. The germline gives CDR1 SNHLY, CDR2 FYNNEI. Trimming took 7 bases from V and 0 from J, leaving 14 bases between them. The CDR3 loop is CASKPGGGSTDTQYF. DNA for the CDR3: TGTGCCAGCAAGCCTGGCGGGGGCAGCACAGATACGCAGTATTTT. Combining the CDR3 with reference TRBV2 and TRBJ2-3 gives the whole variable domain EPEVTQTPSHQVTQMGQEVILRCVPISNHLYFYWYRQILGQKVEFLVSFYNNEISEKSEIFDDQFSVERPDGSNFTLKIRSTKLEDSAMYFCASKPGGGSTDTQYFGPGTRLTVL.

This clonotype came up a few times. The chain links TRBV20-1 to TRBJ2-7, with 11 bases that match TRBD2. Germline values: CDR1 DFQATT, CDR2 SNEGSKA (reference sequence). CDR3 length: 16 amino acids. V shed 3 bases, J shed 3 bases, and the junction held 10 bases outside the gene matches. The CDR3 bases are TGCAGTGCTAGGTCCGGGACTAGCGGAGGGTACTACGAGCAGTACTTC. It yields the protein CSARSGTSGGYYEQYF.

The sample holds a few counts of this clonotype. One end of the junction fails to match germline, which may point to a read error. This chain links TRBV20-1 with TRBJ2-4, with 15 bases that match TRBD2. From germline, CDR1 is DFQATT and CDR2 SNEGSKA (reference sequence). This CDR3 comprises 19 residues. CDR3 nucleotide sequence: TGCAGTGTTAGAGAGTGGGGGACTAGCGGGAGGCCTACCAAAAACATTCAGTACTTC. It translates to CSVREWGTSGRPTKNIQYF.

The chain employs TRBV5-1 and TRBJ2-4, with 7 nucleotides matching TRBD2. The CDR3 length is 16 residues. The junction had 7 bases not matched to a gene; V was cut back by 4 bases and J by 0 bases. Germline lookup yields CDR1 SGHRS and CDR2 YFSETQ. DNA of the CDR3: TGCGCCAGCAGCGGGGGAGGGGCTGGAGCCAAAAACATTCAGTACTTC. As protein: CASSGGGAGAKNIQYF.

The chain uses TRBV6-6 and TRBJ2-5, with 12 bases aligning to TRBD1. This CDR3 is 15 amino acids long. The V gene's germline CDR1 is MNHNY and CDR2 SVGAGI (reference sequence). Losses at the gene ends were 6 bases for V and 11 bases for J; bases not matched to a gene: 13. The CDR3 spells CASSPWGQGAEEQYF. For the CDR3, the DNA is TGTGCCAGCAGCCCCTGGGGACAGGGGGCAGAGGAGCAGTACTTC.

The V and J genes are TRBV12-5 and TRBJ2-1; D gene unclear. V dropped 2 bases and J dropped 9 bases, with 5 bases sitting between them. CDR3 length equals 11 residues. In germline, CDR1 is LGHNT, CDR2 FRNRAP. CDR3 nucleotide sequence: TGTGCTAGTGGTTTGTTCTCTGAGCAGTTCTTC. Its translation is CASGLFSEQFF.

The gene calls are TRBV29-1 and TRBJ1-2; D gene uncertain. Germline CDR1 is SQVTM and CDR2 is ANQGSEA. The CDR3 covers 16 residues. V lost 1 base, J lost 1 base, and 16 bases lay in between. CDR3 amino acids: CSVEGRAGNFNYGYTF. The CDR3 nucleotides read TGCAGCGTTGAAGGGCGGGCAGGCAATTTTAACTATGGCTACACCTTC.

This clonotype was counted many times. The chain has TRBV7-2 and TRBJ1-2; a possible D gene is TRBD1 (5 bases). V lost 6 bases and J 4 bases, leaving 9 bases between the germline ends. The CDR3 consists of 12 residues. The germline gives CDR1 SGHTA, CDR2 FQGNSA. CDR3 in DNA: TGTGCCAGCAGTTTGGGGGGCTATGGCTACACCTTC. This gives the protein CASSLGGYGYTF.

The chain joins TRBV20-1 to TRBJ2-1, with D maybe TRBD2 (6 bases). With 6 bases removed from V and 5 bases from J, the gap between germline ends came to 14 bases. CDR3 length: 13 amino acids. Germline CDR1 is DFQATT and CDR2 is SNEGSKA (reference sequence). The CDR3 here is CSALRGLNNEQFF. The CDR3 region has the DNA TGCAGTGCCCTCCGGGGACTTAACAATGAGCAGTTCTTC.

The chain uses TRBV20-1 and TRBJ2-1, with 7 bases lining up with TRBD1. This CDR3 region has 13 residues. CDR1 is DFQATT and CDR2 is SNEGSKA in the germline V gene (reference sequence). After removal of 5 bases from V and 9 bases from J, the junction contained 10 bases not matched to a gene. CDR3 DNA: TGCAGTGCTCCTGACAGGGAAGTCGGTGAGCAGTTCTTC. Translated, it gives CSAPDREVGEQFF.

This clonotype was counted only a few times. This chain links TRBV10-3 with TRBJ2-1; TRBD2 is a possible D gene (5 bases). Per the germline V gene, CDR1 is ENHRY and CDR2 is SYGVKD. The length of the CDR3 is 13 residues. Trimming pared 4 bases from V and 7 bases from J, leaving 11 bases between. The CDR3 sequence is CAISGASYNEQFF. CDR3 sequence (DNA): TGTGCCATCAGTGGAGCTAGCTATAATGAGCAGTTCTTC.

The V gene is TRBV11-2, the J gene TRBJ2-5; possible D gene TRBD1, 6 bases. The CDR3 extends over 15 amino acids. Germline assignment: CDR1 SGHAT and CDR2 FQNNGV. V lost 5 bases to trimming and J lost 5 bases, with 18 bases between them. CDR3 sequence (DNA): TGTGCCAGCAGCCCACGGGACATTAGCCCGGAGACCCAGTACTTC. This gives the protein CASSPRDISPETQYF.

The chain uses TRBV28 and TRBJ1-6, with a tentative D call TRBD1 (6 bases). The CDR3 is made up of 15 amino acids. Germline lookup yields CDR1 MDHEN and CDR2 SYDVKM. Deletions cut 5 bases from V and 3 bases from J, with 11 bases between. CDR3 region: CASSGGTSYNSPLHF. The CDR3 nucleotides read TGTGCCAGCAGTGGGGGGACAAGCTATAATTCACCCCTCCACTTT.

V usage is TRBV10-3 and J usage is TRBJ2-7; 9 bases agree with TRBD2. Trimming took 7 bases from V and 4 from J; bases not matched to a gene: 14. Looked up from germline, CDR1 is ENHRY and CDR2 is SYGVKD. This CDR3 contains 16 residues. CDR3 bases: TGTGCCATCACCCTGGAGAGGCGGGAGGGGAGTTACGAGCAGTACTTC. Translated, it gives CAITLERREGSYEQYF.

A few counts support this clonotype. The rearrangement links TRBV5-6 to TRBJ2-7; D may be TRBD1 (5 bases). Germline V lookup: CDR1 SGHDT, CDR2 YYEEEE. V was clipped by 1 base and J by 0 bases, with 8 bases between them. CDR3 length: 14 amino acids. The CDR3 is CASSLWGYSYEQYF. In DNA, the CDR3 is TGTGCCAGCAGCTTGTGGGGCTACTCCTACGAGCAGTACTTC.

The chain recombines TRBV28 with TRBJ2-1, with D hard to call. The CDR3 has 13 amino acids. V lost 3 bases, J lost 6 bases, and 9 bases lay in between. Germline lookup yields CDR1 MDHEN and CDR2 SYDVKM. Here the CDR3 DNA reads TGTGCCAGCAGTTTGATTTCTAGCAATGAGCAGTTCTTC. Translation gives CASSLISSNEQFF. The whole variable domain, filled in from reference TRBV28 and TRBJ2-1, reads DVKVTQSSRYLVKRTGEKVFLECVQDMDHENMFWYRQDPGLGLRLIYFSYDVKMKEKGDIPEGYSVSREKKERFSLILESASTNQTSMYLCASSLISSNEQFFGPGTRLTVL.

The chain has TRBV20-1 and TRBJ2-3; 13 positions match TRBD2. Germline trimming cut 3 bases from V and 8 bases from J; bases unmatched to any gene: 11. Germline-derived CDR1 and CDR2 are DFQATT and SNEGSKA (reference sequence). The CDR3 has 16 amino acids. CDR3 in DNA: TGCAGTGCTAGCCCCGGGACTAGCGGGACTGGTGGTACGCAGTATTTT. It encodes CSASPGTSGTGGTQYF.

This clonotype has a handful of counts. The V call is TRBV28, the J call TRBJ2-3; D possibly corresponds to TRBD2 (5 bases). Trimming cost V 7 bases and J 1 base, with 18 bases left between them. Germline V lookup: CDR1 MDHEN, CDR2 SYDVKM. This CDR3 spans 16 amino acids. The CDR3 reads CASTSKFRTGTDTQYF. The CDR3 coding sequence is TGTGCCAGCACCTCGAAGTTCCGGACTGGCACAGATACGCAGTATTTT.

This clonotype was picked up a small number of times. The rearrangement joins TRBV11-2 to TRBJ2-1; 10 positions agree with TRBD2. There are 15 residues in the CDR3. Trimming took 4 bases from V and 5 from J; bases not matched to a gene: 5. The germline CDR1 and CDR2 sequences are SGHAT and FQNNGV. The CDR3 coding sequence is TGTGCCAGCAGCTCGGCAGCGGGAGGGAACAATGAGCAGTTCTTC. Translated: CASSSAAGGNNEQFF.

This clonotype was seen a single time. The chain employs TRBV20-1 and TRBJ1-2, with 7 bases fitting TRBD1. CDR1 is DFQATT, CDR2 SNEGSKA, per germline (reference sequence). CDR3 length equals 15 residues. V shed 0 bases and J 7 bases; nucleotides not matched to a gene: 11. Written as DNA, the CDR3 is TGCAGTGCTAGAGATGGCCCGGACAGGCTGAGTGGCTACACCTTC. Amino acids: CSARDGPDRLSGYTF.